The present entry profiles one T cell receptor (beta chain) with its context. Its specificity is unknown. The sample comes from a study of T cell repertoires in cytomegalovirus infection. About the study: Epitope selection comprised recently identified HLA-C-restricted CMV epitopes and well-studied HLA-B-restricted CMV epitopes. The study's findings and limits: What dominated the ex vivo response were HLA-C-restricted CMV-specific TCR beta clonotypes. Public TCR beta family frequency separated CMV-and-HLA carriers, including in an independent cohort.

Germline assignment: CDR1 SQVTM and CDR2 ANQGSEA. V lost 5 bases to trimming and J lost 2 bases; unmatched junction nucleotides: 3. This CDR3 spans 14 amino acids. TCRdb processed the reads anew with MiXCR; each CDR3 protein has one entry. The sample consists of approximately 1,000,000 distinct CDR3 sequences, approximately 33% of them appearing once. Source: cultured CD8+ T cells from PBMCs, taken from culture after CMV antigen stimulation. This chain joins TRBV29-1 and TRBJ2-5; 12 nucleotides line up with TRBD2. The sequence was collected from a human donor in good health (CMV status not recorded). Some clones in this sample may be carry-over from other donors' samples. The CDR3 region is CSVPGLAGQETQYF. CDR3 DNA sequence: TGCAGCGTTCCCGGACTAGCGGGGCAAGAGACCCAGTACTTC.